This T cell receptor beta chain emerged from a study of T-cell reconstitution after alpha-beta-depleted transplantation in children. This CDR3 has 16 amino acids. Germline V gene lookup returns CDR1 LGHDT and CDR2 YNNKEL (reference sequence). The V end lost 0 bases, the J end lost 11 bases, and 21 bases lay between the germline ends. Unique molecular identifiers were incorporated when the TCRbeta library was constructed. Via MiXCR, TCRdb re-called the PCR reads, giving one row per CDR3 protein. The data show approximately 7,000 distinct CDR3 sequences, more than 5% seen once. This clonotype was seen ten or more times.

V and J are TRBV3-1 and TRBJ2-3; tentatively, D is TRBD2 (5 bases). The clonotype originates from a child under two years old who had a stem cell transplant for acute myeloid leukemia, so the T cells may come from the graft donor. Sequencing was performed on PBMCs, mostly from graft donor cells, taken 180 days after TCRalphabeta/CD19-depleted stem cell transplant. The chain's CDR3 is CASSQDKTGGRRRQYF. The CDR3 DNA is TGTGCCAGCAGCCAAGATAAAACGGGCGGAAGGAGGAGGCAGTATTTT.